This is a list of T cell receptor beta chains from one sample in a study of OX40 agonist ivuxolimab in advanced cancers. Assay: immunoSEQ multiplex PCR; the TCRdb copy retains only in-frame clones and omits some. The data show 65,000 to 90,000 clones, more than 70% seen once. Source: CD4+ or CD8+ T cells sorted from blood, taken in a trial of the OX40 agonist ivuxolimab. Receptors originate from an adult with an advanced solid tumor such as melanoma, head and neck, liver or kidney cancer. Each CDR3 is given with its conserved first and last residue. A D gene is named only where the DNA matches it firmly. Clone size appears in some rows only: once, few, many, or a class for an expanded clone.

>-|TRBV18|TRBJ1-2|TRBD1
CASSPTLRDSALYGYTF
TGTGCCAGCTCACCCACTCTTCGGGACAGTGCGCTCTATGGCTACACCTTC
>once|TRBV5-5|TRBJ2-3|-
CASSSGQPTDTQYF
TGTGCCAGCAGCTCGGGACAACCTACAGATACGCAGTATTTT
>-|TRBV30|TRBJ2-5|-
CAWSTGMETQYF
TGTGCCTGGAGTACAGGGATGGAGACCCAGTACTTC
>-|TRBV28|TRBJ2-4|-
CASSGALGDIQYF
TGTGCCAGCAGTGGGGCCCTCGGGGACATTCAGTACTTC
>few|TRBV6-5|TRBJ2-3|TRBD2
CASSERGTSTDTQYF
TGTGCCAGCAGCGAGCGGGGGACTAGCACAGATACGCAGTATTTT
>-|TRBV9|TRBJ2-1|-
CASSVDSASSYNEQFF
TGTGCCAGCAGCGTAGATTCGGCGAGCTCCTACAATGAGCAGTTCTTC
>-|TRBV6-1|TRBJ2-7|TRBD2
CASSREGSYEQYF
TGTGCCAGCAGCCGGGAGGGGTCCTACGAGCAGTACTTC
>-|TRBV5-1|TRBJ2-3|TRBD1
CASRDRGITDTQYF
TGCGCCAGCCGGGACAGGGGAATCACAGATACGCAGTATTTT
>-|TRBV6-5|TRBJ1-1|TRBD1
CASSFSGGTEAFF
TGTGCCAGCAGTTTTTCAGGGGGCACTGAAGCTTTCTTT
>-|TRBV19|TRBJ2-3|TRBD1
CASGDRGGMSTDTQYF
TGTGCCAGTGGGGACAGGGGAGGCATGAGCACAGATACGCAGTATTTT
>-|TRBV6-5|TRBJ1-5|-
CASSYHSNQPQHF
TGTGCCAGCAGTTACCATAGCAATCAGCCCCAGCATTTT
>-|TRBV28|TRBJ2-6|-
CASTYSGANVLTF
TGTGCCAGCACCTACTCTGGGGCCAACGTCCTGACTTTC
>-|TRBV9|TRBJ2-7|TRBD2
CASSARTSGSVEQYF
TGTGCCAGCAGCGCCAGGACTAGCGGGAGTGTCGAGCAGTACTTC
>-|TRBV28|TRBJ1-5|TRBD1
CASSLFVTGYQPQHF
TGTGCCAGCAGTTTATTCGTGACAGGGTATCAGCCCCAGCATTTT
>-|TRBV28|TRBJ1-5|TRBD1
CASSFDRGGNQPQHF
TGTGCCAGCAGTTTCGACAGGGGTGGCAATCAGCCCCAGCATTTT
>once|TRBV6-1|TRBJ2-7|TRBD1
CASSARQGPSYEQYF
TGTGCCAGCAGCGCCAGACAGGGTCCTTCCTACGAGCAGTACTTC
>-|TRBV7-8|TRBJ2-7|-
CASSLGGRNEQYF
TGTGCCAGCAGCTTAGGGGGCAGGAACGAGCAGTACTTC
>few|TRBV27|TRBJ1-2|TRBD1
CASSSGTGGVGGYTF
TGTGCCAGCAGTTCCGGGACAGGGGGAGTGGGGGGCTACACCTTC
>-|TRBV7-3|TRBJ2-7|TRBD2
CASSLTGGAEQYF
TGTGCCAGCAGCTTAACGGGAGGGGCCGAGCAGTACTTC
>-|TRBV5-6|TRBJ2-7|-
CASNRDGPYEQYF
TGTGCCTCAAACCGGGACGGTCCCTACGAGCAGTACTTC
>-|TRBV18|TRBJ2-2|-
CASSPTGAGELFF
TGTGCCAGCTCACCGACCGGGGCCGGGGAGCTGTTTTTT
>-|TRBV5-8|TRBJ2-4|-
CASSATERLAKNIQYF
TGTGCCAGCAGCGCGACAGAAAGACTAGCCAAAAACATTCAGTACTTC
>-|TRBV5-1|TRBJ2-3|TRBD2
CASSYKGASGIVDTQYF
TGCGCCAGCAGTTACAAAGGTGCTAGCGGGATCGTAGATACGCAGTATTTT
>-|TRBV7-6|TRBJ2-5|TRBD2
CASSLKPSGETQYF
TGTGCCAGCAGCTTAAAGCCTAGCGGAGAGACCCAGTACTTC
>-|TRBV4-1|TRBJ2-5|-
CASSQVGAGFGLGTQYF
TGCGCCAGCAGCCAAGTGGGAGCCGGGTTTGGGTTGGGGACCCAGTACTTC
>-|TRBV29-1|TRBJ2-1|-
CSAGGYNEQFF
TGCAGCGCCGGGGGCTACAATGAGCAGTTCTTC
>-|TRBV30|TRBJ2-7|-
CAWSVGLGRGSSYEQYF
TGTGCCTGGAGTGTAGGGCTCGGACGGGGAAGCTCCTACGAGCAGTACTTC
>-|TRBV7-6|TRBJ2-1|TRBD2
CASSLEGGTSGIGEQFF
TGTGCCAGCAGCTTAGAGGGGGGGACTAGCGGGATCGGGGAGCAGTTCTTC
>-|TRBV21-1|TRBJ1-1|-
CASRQDLATIRTEAFF
TGTGCCAGCAGACAAGACTTAGCTACAATTCGCACTGAAGCTTTCTTT